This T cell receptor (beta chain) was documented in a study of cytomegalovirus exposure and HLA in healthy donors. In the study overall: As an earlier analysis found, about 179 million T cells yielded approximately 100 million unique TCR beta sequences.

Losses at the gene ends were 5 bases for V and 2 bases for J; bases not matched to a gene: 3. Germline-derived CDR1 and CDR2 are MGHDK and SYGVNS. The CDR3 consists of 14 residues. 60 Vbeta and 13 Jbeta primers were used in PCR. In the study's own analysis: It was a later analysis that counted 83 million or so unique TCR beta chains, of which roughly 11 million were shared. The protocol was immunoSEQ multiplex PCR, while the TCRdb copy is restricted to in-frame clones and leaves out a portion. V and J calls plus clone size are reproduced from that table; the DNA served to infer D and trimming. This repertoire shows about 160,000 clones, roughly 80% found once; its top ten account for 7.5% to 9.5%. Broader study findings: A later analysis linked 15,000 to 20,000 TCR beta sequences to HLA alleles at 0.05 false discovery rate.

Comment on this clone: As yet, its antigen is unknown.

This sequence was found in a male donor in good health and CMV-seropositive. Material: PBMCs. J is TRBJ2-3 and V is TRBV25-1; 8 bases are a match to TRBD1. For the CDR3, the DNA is TGTGCCAGCAGTACAGGGGGGTCCACAGATACGCAGTATTTT. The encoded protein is CASSTGGSTDTQYF.